This T cell receptor beta chain was recorded in a study of cytomegalovirus exposure and HLA in healthy donors. Overall study context: The roughly 120 validation repertoires used the same platform as the 500 to 700 first-cohort repertoires, a later analysis reported.

V dropped 1 base and J dropped 7 bases, with 7 bases sitting between them. This CDR3 spans 12 amino acids. The V gene's germline CDR1 is SEHNR and CDR2 FQNEAQ (reference sequence). Points from the study as a whole: Generally TCR sequences proved uncommon, though certain public TCRs appeared in numerous donors. For cytomegalovirus status, the classifier reportedly gave diagnoses with high specificity and sensitivity.

Assay used: immunoSEQ multiplex PCR; TCRdb lists only in-frame clones, some missing. This table holds some 130,000 clones, around 87% found once. Notes on this clone: Antigen specificity is unknown.

The rearrangement links TRBV7-9 to TRBJ1-2; D is perhaps TRBD1 (5 bases). This clonotype originated in a woman aged 18-35 years in good health and CMV-seropositive. Specimen: PBMCs. The CDR3 reads CASSLDRSGYTF. The CDR3 DNA follows: TGTGCCAGCAGCTTAGACAGGTCTGGCTACACCTTC. Variable domain in full (rest from reference TRBV7-9 and TRBJ1-2): DTGVSQNPRHKITKRGQNVTFRCDPISEHNRLYWYRQTLGQGPEFLTYFQNEAQLEKSRLLSDRFSAERPKGSFSTLEIQRTEQGDSAMYLCASSLDRSGYTFGSGTRLTVV.